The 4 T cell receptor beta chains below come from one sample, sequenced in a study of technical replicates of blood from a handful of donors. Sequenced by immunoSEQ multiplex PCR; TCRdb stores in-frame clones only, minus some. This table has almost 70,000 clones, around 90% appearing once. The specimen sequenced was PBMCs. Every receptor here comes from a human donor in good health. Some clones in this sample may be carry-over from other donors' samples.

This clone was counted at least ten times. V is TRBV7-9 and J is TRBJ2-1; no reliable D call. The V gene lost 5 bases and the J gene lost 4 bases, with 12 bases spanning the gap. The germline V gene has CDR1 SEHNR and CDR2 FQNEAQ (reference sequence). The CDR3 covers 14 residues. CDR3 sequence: CASSPPITYNEQFF. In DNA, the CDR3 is TGTGCCAGCAGCCCTCCTATCACGTACAATGAGCAGTTCTTC.

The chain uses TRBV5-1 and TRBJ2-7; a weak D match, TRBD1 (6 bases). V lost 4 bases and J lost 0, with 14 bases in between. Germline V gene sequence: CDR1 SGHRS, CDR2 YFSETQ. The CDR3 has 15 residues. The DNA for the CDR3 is TGCGCCAGCAGCAACGGGACACATAGCTCCTACGAGCAGTACTTC. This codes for CASSNGTHSSYEQYF.

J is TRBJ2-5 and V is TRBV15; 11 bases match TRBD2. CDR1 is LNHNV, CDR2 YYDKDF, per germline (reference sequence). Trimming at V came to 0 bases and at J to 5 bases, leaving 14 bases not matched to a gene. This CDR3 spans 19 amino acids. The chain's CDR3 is CATSRDGGGSGGVRETQYF. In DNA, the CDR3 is TGTGCCACCAGCAGAGATGGAGGGGGTAGCGGGGGGGTCCGGGAGACCCAGTACTTC.

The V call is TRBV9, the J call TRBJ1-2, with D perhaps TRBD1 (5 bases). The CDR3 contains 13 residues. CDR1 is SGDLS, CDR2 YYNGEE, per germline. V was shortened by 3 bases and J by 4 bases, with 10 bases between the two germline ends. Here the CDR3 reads CASSAGGTYGYTF. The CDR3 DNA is TGTGCCAGCAGCGCGGGGGGGACCTATGGCTACACCTTC.